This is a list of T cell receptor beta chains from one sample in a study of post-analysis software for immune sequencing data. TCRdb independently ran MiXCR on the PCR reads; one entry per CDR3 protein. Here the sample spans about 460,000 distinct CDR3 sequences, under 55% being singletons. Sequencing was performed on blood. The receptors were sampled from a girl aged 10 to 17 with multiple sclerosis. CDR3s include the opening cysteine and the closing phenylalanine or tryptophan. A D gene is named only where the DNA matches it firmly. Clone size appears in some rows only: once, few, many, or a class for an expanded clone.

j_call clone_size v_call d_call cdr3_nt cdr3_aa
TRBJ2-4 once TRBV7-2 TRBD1 TGTGCCAGCAGCTTAGGCGGGACAGGGGAAAACATTCAGTACTTC CASSLGGTGENIQYF
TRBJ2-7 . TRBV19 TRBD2 TGTGCCAGTAGTATAGAGGGCCTAGCGGGAGAGTACGAGCAGTACTTC CASSIEGLAGEYEQYF
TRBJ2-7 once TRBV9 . TGTGCCAGCAGCGCACGGGGATCCGAGCAGTACTTC CASSARGSEQYF
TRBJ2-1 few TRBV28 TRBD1 TGTGCCAGCAGTACCACGAGACAGGGGGCGAAGAGCTCCTACAATGAGCAGTTCTTC CASSTTRQGAKSSYNEQFF
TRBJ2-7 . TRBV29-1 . TGCAGCGTTGAGGGGCAGACAGCCTACGAGCAGTACTTC CSVEGQTAYEQYF
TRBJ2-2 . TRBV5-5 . TGTGCCAGCAGCTTGGAATCGACGGGAGTGGTCACCGGGGAGCTGTTTTTT CASSLESTGVVTGELFF
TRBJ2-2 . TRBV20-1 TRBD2 TGCAGTGCTTTCTCTAGCGGGAGGGCCCCCGGGGAGCTGTTTTTT CSAFSSGRAPGELFF
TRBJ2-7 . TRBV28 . TGTGCCAGCAGTTTAATAGCGAGCAGGTACGAGCAGTACTTC CASSLIASRYEQYF
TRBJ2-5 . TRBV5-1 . TGCGCCAGCAGCCATTATCGGGACCTCCAAGAGACCCAGTACTTC CASSHYRDLQETQYF
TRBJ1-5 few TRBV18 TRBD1 TGTGCCAGCTCACCAAACAGGGGTCCTCGTAATCAGCCCCAGCATTTT CASSPNRGPRNQPQHF
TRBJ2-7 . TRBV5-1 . TGCGCCAGCAGCTTGGCCAAGGCAGACTACGAGCAGTACTTC CASSLAKADYEQYF
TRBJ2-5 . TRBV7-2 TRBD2 TGTGCCAGCAGACTAGCGGGGGTCCAAGAGACCCAGTACTTC CASRLAGVQETQYF
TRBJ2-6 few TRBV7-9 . TGTGCCAGCAGCTTAGGGGGGCTCCCTCATTATACCTCTGGGGCCAACGTCCGGACTTTC CASSLGGLPHYTSGANVRTF
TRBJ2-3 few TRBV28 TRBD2 TGTGCCAGCAGTAGAGGGACTAGCGGGAGTGTAGATACGCAGTATTTT CASSRGTSGSVDTQYF
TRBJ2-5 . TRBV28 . TGTGCCAGCAGCTTTACCTATGGTCCAGGAGATCAAGAGACCCAGTACTTC CASSFTYGPGDQETQYF